This TCR beta chain emerged from a study of blood T cell repertoires in COVID-19. About the research overall: The United States, Italy and Spain provided the acute and convalescent COVID-19 samples. PBMCs, B-cell-depleted T cells, or T cells were the source of the cDNA or gDNA that made up the material.

The CDR3 sequence is 14 residues long. V was clipped by 0 bases and J by 2 bases, with 7 bases between them. CDR1 and CDR2 from the germline V gene are LNHDA and SQIVND (reference sequence). In the original workflow: Quantification of nucleated cells was approximated via reference gene primer amplification. The assay was immunoSEQ multiplex PCR, and TCRdb's table has in-frame clones only and misses some. V, J and clone size are those of that table, while D and trimming were read from the DNA. The repertoire holds fewer than 130,000 clones, around 87% seen once, with about 34% in the top ten. The receptor's source is a woman aged 80 or over with acute or convalescent COVID-19. The V call is TRBV19, the J call TRBJ1-2; possible D gene TRBD1, 5 bases. The specimen sequenced was peripheral blood. CDR3 region: CASSIDPGNYGYTF. CDR3 DNA: TGTGCCAGTAGTATAGATCCAGGGAACTATGGCTACACCTTC.